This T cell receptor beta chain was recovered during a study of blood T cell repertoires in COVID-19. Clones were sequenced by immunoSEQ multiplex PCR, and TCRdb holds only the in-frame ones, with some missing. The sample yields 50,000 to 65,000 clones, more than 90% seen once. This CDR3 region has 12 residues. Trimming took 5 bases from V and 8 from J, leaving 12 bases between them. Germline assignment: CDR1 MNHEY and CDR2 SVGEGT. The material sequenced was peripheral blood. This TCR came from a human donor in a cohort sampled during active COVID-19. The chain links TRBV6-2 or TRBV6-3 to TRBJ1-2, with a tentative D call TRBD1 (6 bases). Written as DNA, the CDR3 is TGTGCCAGCAGTGCTACAGGGCGAGGCTACACCTTC. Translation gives CASSATGRGYTF.